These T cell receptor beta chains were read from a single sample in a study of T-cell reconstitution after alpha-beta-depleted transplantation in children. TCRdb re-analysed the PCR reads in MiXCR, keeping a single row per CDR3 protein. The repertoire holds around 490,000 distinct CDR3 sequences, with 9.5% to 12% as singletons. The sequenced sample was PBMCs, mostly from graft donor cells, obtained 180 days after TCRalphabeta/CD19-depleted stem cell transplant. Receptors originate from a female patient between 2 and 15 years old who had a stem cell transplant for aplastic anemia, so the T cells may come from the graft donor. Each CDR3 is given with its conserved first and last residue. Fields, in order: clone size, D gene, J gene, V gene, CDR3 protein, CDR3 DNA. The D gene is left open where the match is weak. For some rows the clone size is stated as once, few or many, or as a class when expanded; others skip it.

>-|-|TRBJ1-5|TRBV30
CAWSGSGARNQPQHF
TGTGCCTGGAGTGGGTCAGGGGCCCGCAATCAGCCCCAGCATTTT
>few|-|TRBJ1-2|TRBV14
CASSQDWDGARYGYTF
TGTGCCAGCAGCCAAGATTGGGACGGAGCACGTTATGGCTACACCTTC
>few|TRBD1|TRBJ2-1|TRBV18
CASSKDRGPASEFPPKPF
TGTGCCAGCTCAAAGGACAGGGGGCCGGCTAGCGAATTCCCCCCGAAACCTTTC
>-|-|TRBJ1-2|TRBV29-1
CSVRGAYGYTF
TGCAGCGTCAGGGGAGCCTATGGCTACACCTTC
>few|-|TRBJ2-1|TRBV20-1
CSASRGPRKTNEQFF
TGCAGTGCTTCACGAGGACCTCGTAAGACCAATGAGCAGTTCTTC
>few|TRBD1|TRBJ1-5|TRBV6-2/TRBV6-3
CASSRQGASQPQHF
TGTGCCAGCAGCAGACAGGGGGCAAGTCAGCCCCAGCATTTT
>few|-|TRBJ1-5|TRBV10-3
CAISGVRDYNQPQHF
TGTGCCATCAGTGGGGTCAGGGATTACAATCAGCCCCAGCATTTT
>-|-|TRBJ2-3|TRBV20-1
CSASFRGRVTDTQYF
TGCAGTGCTAGTTTCCGGGGGCGAGTGACAGATACGCAGTATTTT
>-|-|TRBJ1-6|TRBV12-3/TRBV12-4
CASSLGPGQYILYNSPLHF
TGTGCCAGCAGTTTGGGACCCGGACAGTATATACTATATAATTCACCCCTCCACTTT
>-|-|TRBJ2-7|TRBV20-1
CGARMAAYEQYF
TGCGGTGCTAGAATGGCAGCCTACGAGCAGTACTTC
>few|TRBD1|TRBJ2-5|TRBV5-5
CASSFRWTGGVQETQYF
TGTGCCAGCAGCTTTCGTTGGACAGGGGGCGTACAAGAGACCCAGTACTTC
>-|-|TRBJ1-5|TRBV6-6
CASRQNQPQHF
TGTGCCAGCAGGCAGAATCAGCCCCAGCATTTT
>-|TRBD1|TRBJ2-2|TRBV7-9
CASSLTGTGRSAGELFF
TGTGCCAGCAGCTTGACCGGGACAGGGAGGAGCGCCGGGGAGCTGTTTTTT
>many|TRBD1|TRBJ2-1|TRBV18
CASSPGTAHNEQFF
TGTGCCAGCTCACCGGGGACAGCTCACAATGAGCAGTTCTTC
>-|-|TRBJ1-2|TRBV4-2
CASSQEMRRLDSNYGYTF
TGTGCCAGCAGCCAAGAAATGCGCAGGCTAGACTCTAACTATGGCTACACCTTC
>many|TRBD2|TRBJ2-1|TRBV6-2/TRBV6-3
CASRAGTSGVYNEQFF
TGTGCCAGCAGAGCCGGGACTAGCGGGGTATACAATGAGCAGTTCTTC
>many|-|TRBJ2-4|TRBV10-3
CAISEPEDIQYF
TGTGCCATCAGTGAGCCAGAGGACATTCAGTACTTC
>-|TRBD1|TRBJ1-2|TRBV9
CASSNATGGFYGYTF
TGTGCCAGCAGCAACGCGACAGGGGGCTTCTATGGCTACACCTTC
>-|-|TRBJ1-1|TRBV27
CASSTGRRNTEAFF
TGTGCCAGCAGTACGGGACGGCGGAACACTGAAGCTTTCTTT
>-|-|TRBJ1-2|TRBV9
CASSVGDFGGYTF
TGTGCCAGCAGCGTAGGAGATTTCGGAGGCTACACCTTC
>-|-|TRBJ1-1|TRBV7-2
CASRRGDYFTEAFF
TGTGCCAGCAGGAGGGGGGACTACTTCACTGAAGCTTTCTTT
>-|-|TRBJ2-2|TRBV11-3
CASSLGDPLNTGELFF
TGTGCCAGCAGCTTAGGGGACCCTCTTAACACCGGGGAGCTGTTTTTT
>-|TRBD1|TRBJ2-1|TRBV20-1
CSARGQANEQFF
TGCAGTGCTAGGGGACAGGCGAATGAGCAGTTCTTC
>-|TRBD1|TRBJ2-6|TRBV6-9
CASSRAGTGLPGANVLTF
TGTGCCAGCAGCCGGGCCGGGACAGGCCTGCCTGGGGCCAACGTCCTGACTTTC